This T cell receptor (beta chain) emerged from a study of T cell repertoires in cytomegalovirus infection. TCRdb independently ran MiXCR on the reads; one entry per CDR3 protein. The sample holds about half a million distinct CDR3 sequences, 30% to 35% seen once. The CDR3 loop spans 16 amino acids. Germline lookup yields CDR1 MDHEN and CDR2 SYDVKM. V was clipped by 5 bases and J by 5 bases, with 18 bases between them. For this clonotype: Its target is unknown.

The chain recombines TRBV28 with TRBJ1-4; the D gene is possibly TRBD1 (5 bases). Sequencing used cultured PBMCs, obtained from culture after CMV antigen stimulation. The sequence was collected from a human donor in good health (CMV status not recorded). Some clones in this sample may be carry-over from other donors' samples. In DNA form, the CDR3 reads TGTGCCAGCAGTCGGGTCATTCAGGGAGGAAATGAAAAACTGTTTTTT. It codes for CASSRVIQGGNEKLFF.